The 14 T cell receptor beta chains presented below share a single source sample, sequenced in a study of cytomegalovirus exposure and HLA in healthy donors. The PCR ran on 60 Vbeta and 13 Jbeta primers. Using immunoSEQ multiplex PCR, the repertoire was profiled, and TCRdb retains in-frame clones only, with some absent. The data contain under 150,000 clones, around 77% of them singletons. Sequences were obtained from PBMCs. The receptors here all came from a woman in her 30s in good health and CMV-seropositive.

This clone was seen a few times. The chain links TRBV29-1 to TRBJ2-5; D may be TRBD2 (5 bases). V was trimmed by 4 bases and J by 10 bases, leaving 19 bases between them. Germline V gene data show CDR1 as SQVTM and CDR2 as ANQGSEA. This CDR3 has 13 residues. The CDR3 region is CSVVALAPWDQYF. CDR3 nucleotide sequence: TGCAGCGTTGTCGCCCTAGCCCCGTGGGACCAGTACTTC.

Turning to this clone: Other nucleotide sequences in the sample specify the same CDR3. The rearrangement uses TRBV2 and TRBJ2-7; D is possibly TRBD2 (6 bases). Germline V lookup: CDR1 SNHLY, CDR2 FYNNEI. The CDR3 extends over 13 amino acids. In DNA, the CDR3 is TGTTTCAGCAGGGAGGACGGGGCCTACGAGCAGTACTTC. As protein: CFSREDGAYEQYF.

The V gene is TRBV7-9, the J gene TRBJ1-4, with TRBD1 matching over 8 bases. The CDR3 has 15 amino acids. With V trimmed by 5 bases and J by 6 bases, 8 bases remained unmatched. Germline loops: CDR1 SEHNR, CDR2 FQNEAQ (reference sequence). The CDR3 reads CASSPLTGAHEKLFF. DNA of the CDR3: TGTGCCAGCAGCCCCTTGACAGGGGCCCATGAAAAACTGTTTTTT.

For the CDR3, the DNA is TGTGCCAGCAGCTTAAAGGGTTCAGGGCGTTCCTCCTACGAGCAGTACTTC. Its protein is CASSLKGSGRSSYEQYF. V gene TRBV7-9 combines with J gene TRBJ2-7, with D possibly TRBD1 on 5 matching bases. Between the trimmed V and J ends, which lost 2 bases and 0 bases, there was a span of 17 bases. CDR3 length: 17 residues. Germline-derived CDR1 and CDR2 are SEHNR and FQNEAQ (reference sequence).

The rearrangement links TRBV4-1 to TRBJ2-5; D is perhaps TRBD1 (6 bases). Germline V gives CDR1 MGHRA, CDR2 YSYEKL. Trimming took 6 bases from V and 2 from J, leaving 16 bases between them. The CDR3 has 15 amino acids. CDR3 loop: CASRPMDSRQETQYF. The CDR3 coding sequence is TGCGCCAGCAGACCGATGGACAGTCGACAAGAGACCCAGTACTTC.

This sequence joins TRBV7-8 and TRBJ2-2; D gene unclear. CDR3 size: 14 residues. The V and J ends lost 0 bases and 1 base respectively, with 3 bases between them. Germline V gives CDR1 SGHVS, CDR2 FQNEAQ. In DNA form, the CDR3 reads TGTGCCAGCAGCTTAGCACAGAACACCGGGGAGCTGTTTTTT. The encoded protein is CASSLAQNTGELFF.

V gene TRBV9 combines with J gene TRBJ1-1; the D is unclear. Germline values: CDR1 SGDLS, CDR2 YYNGEE. Deletions cut 3 bases from V and 2 bases from J, with 5 bases between. This CDR3 comprises 12 residues. For the CDR3, the DNA is TGTGCCAGCAGCGCCGTAAACACTGAAGCTTTCTTT. Amino acid sequence: CASSAVNTEAFF.

This clone was detected only a few times. This chain uses TRBV2 with TRBJ1-2, with D perhaps TRBD1 (6 bases). V lost 10 bases and J lost 8, with 20 bases in between. CDR1 is SNHLY and CDR2 is FYNNEI in the germline V gene. The CDR3 spans 13 residues. CDR3 amino acids: CATYTDRAFGYTF. As DNA, the CDR3 is TGTGCCACTTATACGGACAGAGCATTCGGCTACACCTTC. The whole variable domain, filled in from reference TRBV2 and TRBJ1-2, reads EPEVTQTPSHQVTQMGQEVILRCVPISNHLYFYWYRQILGQKVEFLVSFYNNEISEKSEIFDDQFSVERPDGSNFTLKIRSTKLEDSAMYFCATYTDRAFGYTFGSGTRLTVV.

The CDR3: CASSLTDNEQFF. The CDR3 DNA reads TGCGCCAGCAGCCTGACAGACAATGAGCAGTTCTTC. J is TRBJ2-1 and V is TRBV5-1, with D maybe TRBD1 (5 bases). Germline CDR1 and CDR2: SGHRS and YFSETQ. The CDR3 sequence is 12 residues long. Trimming pared 4 bases from V and 5 bases from J, leaving 7 bases between.

This rearrangement joins TRBV1 to TRBJ2-3; no DNA check was done on the table's D call, TRBD2. TRBV1 is a recognized pseudogene. This CDR3 comprises 16 residues. CDR3 amino acids: CTSSPINITSTDTQYF. In DNA, the CDR3 is TGCACCAGCAGCCCCATCAATATAACTAGCACAGATACGCAGTATTTT.

The chain is built from TRBV6-1 and TRBJ1-5; D not certain. The germline V and J ends were trimmed by 1 base and 4 bases, with 8 bases remaining between them. The CDR3 consists of 14 residues. The germline V gene encodes CDR1 MNHNS and CDR2 SASEGT. Here the CDR3 reads CASSEGAENQPQHF. DNA for the CDR3: TGTGCCAGCAGTGAAGGGGCCGAGAATCAGCCCCAGCATTTT.

The chain employs TRBV6-1 and TRBJ1-2, with D unresolved. CDR1 and CDR2 from the germline V gene are MNHNS and SASEGT. The CDR3 is 12 residues long. Trimming cost V 0 bases and J 5 bases, with 4 bases left between them. As DNA, the CDR3 is TGTGCCAGCAGTGAAGCCCAGTATGGCTACACCTTC. Translating it yields CASSEAQYGYTF.

This chain uses TRBV29-1 with TRBJ2-4, with 11 bases that match TRBD1. The germline V gene has CDR1 SQVTM and CDR2 ANQGSEA. The CDR3 covers 14 residues. The trim removed 8 bases at V and 6 bases at J, leaving 9 bases unmatched. The DNA of the CDR3 is TGCAGCTTTCGGGGACAGGGGGATGGAAACATTCAGTACTTC. This codes for CSFRGQGDGNIQYF. Supplemented by reference TRBV29-1 and TRBJ2-4, the full variable domain reads SAVISQKPSRDICQRGTSLTIQCQVDSQVTMMFWYRQQPGQSLTLIATANQGSEATYESGFVIDKFPISRPNLTFSTLTVSNMSPEDSSIYLCSFRGQGDGNIQYFGAGTRLSVL.

The chain joins TRBV7-9 to TRBJ2-1; 7 nucleotides match TRBD2. Germline V lookup: CDR1 SEHNR, CDR2 FQNEAQ (reference sequence). With 2 bases clipped from V and 1 base from J, the junction kept 2 bases outside the gene matches. The length of the CDR3 is 15 residues. In nucleotides, the CDR3 is TGTGCCAGCAGCTTATTCGGGGGGTCCTACAATGAGCAGTTCTTC. The encoded protein is CASSLFGGSYNEQFF.